This note documents a single T cell receptor beta chain sequence. Some clones are missing from TCRdb's copy, which holds only in-frame ones; the method was immunoSEQ multiplex PCR. The sample has 110,000 to 150,000 clones; around three quarters are singletons. These data are taken from a study of cytotoxic CD8 clonotypes in ibrutinib-treated CLL. The CDR3 has 11 amino acids. Germline lookup yields CDR1 SQVTM and CDR2 ANQGSEA. V was trimmed by 6 bases and J by 5 bases, leaving 11 bases between them. This sequence originates from a human donor with chronic lymphocytic leukemia. The specimen was PBMCs, collected after 12 months of ibrutinib treatment. The rearrangement links TRBV29-1 to TRBJ2-7; the D gene could be TRBD1 or TRBD2 (5 bases each). The CDR3 protein is CSVPLGDEQYF. DNA of the CDR3: TGCAGCGTCCCTCTGGGGGACGAGCAGTACTTC.